One and the same sample provided the 9 T cell receptor beta chains below, sequenced in a study of blood T cell repertoires in COVID-19. Libraries were prepared by immunoSEQ multiplex PCR; TCRdb keeps only in-frame clonotypes and omits some of them. The sample consists of over 400,000 clones, approximately 85% of them appearing once. Material: peripheral blood. The receptors shown here come from a human donor in a cohort sampled during active COVID-19.

The chain uses TRBV27 and TRBJ1-2, with 8 bases lining up with TRBD1. After removal of 2 bases from V and 8 bases from J, the junction contained 10 bases not matched to a gene. The germline V gene encodes CDR1 MNHEY and CDR2 SMNVEV (reference sequence). The CDR3 spans 15 residues. DNA for the CDR3: TGTGCCAGCAGTTTAAGTGGACAGGGATTGAGAGGCTACACCTTC. Its protein is CASSLSGQGLRGYTF.

This chain joins TRBV4-3 and TRBJ2-3, with TRBD2 matching over 14 bases. The CDR3 has 18 residues. V trimming: 0 bases; J trimming: 6 bases; junction bases outside the gene matches: 8. Germline values: CDR1 LGHNA, CDR2 YSLEER. Here the CDR3 DNA reads TGCGCCAGCAGCCAAGACGCGACTAGCGGGAGGGCCGCGGATACGCAGTATTTT. Protein: CASSQDATSGRAADTQYF.

The gene calls are TRBV5-1 and TRBJ2-1; possible D gene TRBD2, 6 bases. V lost 0 bases, J lost 7 bases, and 17 bases lay in between. Germline V lookup: CDR1 SGHRS, CDR2 YFSETQ. The CDR3 is 16 residues long. The CDR3 reads CASSLEPGRLSNEQFF. Written as DNA, the CDR3 is TGCGCCAGCAGCTTGGAGCCCGGGAGATTAAGTAATGAGCAGTTCTTC.

The rearrangement joins TRBV27 to TRBJ2-5; D remains unclear. The V end was cut by 8 bases, the J end by 7 bases, with 14 bases between. Germline-derived CDR1 and CDR2 are MNHEY and SMNVEV (reference sequence). The CDR3 length is 12 residues. The CDR3 here is CASGGNHGTQYF. The CDR3 DNA reads as TGTGCCAGCGGTGGCAATCATGGGACCCAGTACTTC.

The rearrangement uses TRBV24-1 and TRBJ2-2; D might be TRBD2 (5 bases). The CDR3 has 16 residues. Germline lookup yields CDR1 KGHDR and CDR2 SFDVKD. Deletions cut 2 bases from V and 0 bases from J, with 9 bases between. The CDR3 nucleotides are TGTGCCACCAGTGATTCCCGGGAAGCGAACACCGGGGAGCTGTTTTTT. This translates into CATSDSREANTGELFF.

The chain couples TRBV10-3 to TRBJ1-5; D gene unclear. Germline V gene data show CDR1 as ENHRY and CDR2 as SYGVKD. V lost 0 bases to trimming and J lost 0 bases, with 18 bases between them. The CDR3 is 19 amino acids. The DNA of the CDR3 is TGTGCCATCAGTGAGTCGATCGGAGGGCAGACCTATAGCAATCAGCCCCAGCATTTT. Translated, it gives CAISESIGGQTYSNQPQHF.

V and J are TRBV7-9 and TRBJ2-2; 8 bases agree with TRBD2. CDR1 SEHNR and CDR2 FQNEAQ come from the germline V gene (reference sequence). The CDR3 length is 16 residues. V gave up 5 bases and J gave up 5 bases; unmatched junction bases: 10. This CDR3 reads CASSPRSGSSTGELFF. The CDR3 nucleotides read TGTGCCAGCAGCCCCCGGAGCGGGAGTTCGACCGGGGAGCTGTTTTTT.

The rearrangement links TRBV2 to TRBJ2-7, with D unresolved. The germline V and J ends were trimmed by 5 bases and 2 bases, with 4 bases remaining between them. The germline CDR1 and CDR2 sequences are SNHLY and FYNNEI. The CDR3 has 11 amino acids. The CDR3 sequence: CASSTTYEQYF. The CDR3 DNA reads TGTGCCAGCAGTACAACCTACGAGCAGTACTTC.

V usage is TRBV21-1 and J usage is TRBJ1-4. TRBV21-1 has pseudogene status. The CDR3 spans 16 residues. CDR3 loop: CASSKGRLTTNEKLFF. The CDR3 DNA reads TGTGCCAGCAGCAAAGGCAGACTGACAACTAATGAAAAACTGTTTTTT.